This T cell receptor (beta chain) was captured in a study of T cell responses to AZD1222 COVID-19 vaccine. Study information: Second doses that came at about 4 or about 12 weeks were put together.

Findings of the study overall: Repertoire collection took place solely once the T cell response had peaked.

Produced via immunoSEQ multiplex PCR; TCRdb's table is partial and in-frame only. The repertoire holds about 120,000 clones, with roughly 89% as singletons. Trimming took off 5 bases at V and 5 bases at J, with 19 bases between the two ends. There are 15 residues in the CDR3. Germline V CDR1 and CDR2: SGHVS, FNYEAQ. Note on this clone: The antigen is undetermined.

The sequences come from peripheral blood, collected on day 0 of AZD1222 vaccination. The chain recombines TRBV7-6 with TRBJ2-7; D is unclear. The clonotype comes from an adult in good health. This CDR3 is CASSPPYPFPDEQYF. CDR3 DNA sequence: TGTGCCAGCAGCCCACCTTACCCTTTTCCGGACGAGCAGTACTTC.